The 14 T cell receptor beta chains below all came from one sample that was sequenced in a study of T cell changes during pregnancy in multiple sclerosis. The repertoire was sequenced with immunoSEQ multiplex PCR; TCRdb's copy has only in-frame clones and lacks some. This table has some 40,000 clones, approximately 93% appearing once. The material was CD8+ T cells from peripheral blood mononuclear cells, obtained in the third trimester of pregnancy. The receptors originated from a female donor with multiple sclerosis, enrolled in a pregnancy study.

This chain links TRBV12-5 with TRBJ2-7, with a weak D call TRBD2 (5 bases). Germline values: CDR1 LGHNT, CDR2 FRNRAP. V lost 9 bases and J lost 0, with 15 bases in between. The CDR3 loop spans 14 amino acids. Here the CDR3 DNA reads TGTGCTAGCCGGGGATCCTTAAACTCCTACGAGCAGTACTTC. It codes for CASRGSLNSYEQYF.

The V call is TRBV14, the J call TRBJ1-1; weak D call: TRBD1 (6 bases). Germline V lookup: CDR1 SGHDN, CDR2 FVKESK. V lost 3 bases and J lost 0, with 14 bases in between. The CDR3 length is 16 residues. The CDR3 spells CASSQRTASMNTEAFF. In DNA form, the CDR3 reads TGTGCCAGCAGCCAGAGGACAGCCTCCATGAACACTGAAGCTTTCTTT.

This chain connects TRBV16 to TRBJ2-7, with D unresolved. Germline V gene data show CDR1 as KGHSY and CDR2 as FQNENV. CDR3 size: 11 residues. V lost 2 bases and J 6 bases, leaving 5 bases between the germline ends. The CDR3 sequence: CASSQGGEQYF. CDR3 DNA sequence: TGTGCCAGCAGCCAAGGCGGCGAGCAGTACTTC.

This chain joins TRBV2 and TRBJ1-2; D remains ambiguous. Trimming removed 5 bases at V and 7 bases at J, with 8 bases between. The germline CDR1 and CDR2 sequences are SNHLY and FYNNEI. This CDR3 has 11 residues. CDR3 bases: TGTGCCAGCAGTCGTCTCGTTGGCTACACCTTC. It encodes CASSRLVGYTF.

This chain joins TRBV7-6 and TRBJ2-1, with a weak D call TRBD1 (6 bases). The CDR3 extends over 15 amino acids. Trimming pared 5 bases from V and 3 bases from J, leaving 14 bases between. The germline V gene has CDR1 SGHVS and CDR2 FNYEAQ. Written as DNA, the CDR3 is TGTGCCAGCAGCCCCGGACAGATTTTCTACAATGAGCAGTTCTTC. Translated, it gives CASSPGQIFYNEQFF.

The rearrangement links TRBV7-9 to TRBJ2-1; 16 bases are shared with TRBD2. This CDR3 has 18 residues. The V gene end was trimmed by 5 bases and the J gene end by 1 base; junction bases not matched to a gene: 5. CDR1 and CDR2 from the germline V gene are SEHNR and FQNEAQ (reference sequence). CDR3: CASSGGLAGGQSYNEQFF. The DNA of the CDR3 is TGTGCCAGCAGCGGGGGACTAGCGGGGGGGCAGTCCTACAATGAGCAGTTCTTC.

This chain links TRBV11-2 with TRBJ2-1; 8 bases are a match to TRBD2. The CDR3 length is 15 residues. V shed 7 bases, J shed 6 bases, and the junction held 11 bases outside the gene matches. Germline CDR1 and CDR2: SGHAT and FQNNGV. The CDR3 coding sequence is TGTGCCAGCAACCCCATTGAAGCGGGGGTCAATGAGCAGTTCTTC. This translates into CASNPIEAGVNEQFF.

This clone was found once. The rearrangement links TRBV11-2 to TRBJ2-3; D is possibly TRBD2 (6 bases). Germline CDR1 and CDR2: SGHAT and FQNNGV. Trimming cost V 5 bases and J 5 bases, with 20 bases left between them. The CDR3 has 16 residues. CDR3 loop: CASSPLYGGALDTQYF. The CDR3 nucleotides are TGTGCCAGCAGCCCTCTTTATGGCGGGGCTTTAGATACGCAGTATTTT.

The chain employs TRBV10-3 and TRBJ2-1, with D unclear. Trimming shortened V by 3 bases and J by 5 bases, and 14 bases separated the two germline ends. Germline V lookup: CDR1 ENHRY, CDR2 SYGVKD. CDR3 size: 15 residues. CDR3 amino acids: CAISDRQVWDNEQFF. The CDR3, as DNA: TGTGCCATCAGTGACCGGCAGGTTTGGGACAATGAGCAGTTCTTC.

This clone came up a few times. The chain carries TRBV12-5 and TRBJ2-5; TRBD2 aligns across 10 bases. With V trimmed by 6 bases and J by 5 bases, 15 bases remained unmatched. The V gene's germline CDR1 is LGHNT and CDR2 FRNRAP. The CDR3 has 17 amino acids. The CDR3 DNA is TGTGCTAGTGGACCGCCGGGACTAGCGTTAGACGGGGAGACCCAGTACTTC. This sequence encodes CASGPPGLALDGETQYF.

V is TRBV11-2 and J is TRBJ1-1, with 9 bases aligning to TRBD1. J was trimmed by 10 bases and V by 5 bases; bases with no gene match: 11. The germline V gene has CDR1 SGHAT and CDR2 FQNNGV. CDR3 length equals 14 residues. In DNA form, the CDR3 reads TGTGCCAGCAGCGGCGATACAGGGGGCTTTGTAGCTTTCTTT. This gives the protein CASSGDTGGFVAFF.

CDR3 sequence (DNA): TGTGCCAGCAGTGAAGGGTATTGGGAGGGGATCACAGATACGCAGTATTTT. As protein: CASSEGYWEGITDTQYF. V usage is TRBV6-1 and J usage is TRBJ2-3; TRBD2 agrees at 7 bases. The length of the CDR3 is 17 residues. J lost 2 bases, V lost 1 base, and 9 bases had no gene match. The V gene's germline CDR1 is MNHNS and CDR2 SASEGT.

V gene TRBV5-6 combines with J gene TRBJ1-5; the D is unclear. The CDR3 is 14 residues long. CDR1 is SGHDT, CDR2 YYEEEE, per germline. Trimming cost V 4 bases and J 4 bases, with 12 bases left between them. For the CDR3, the DNA is TGTGCCAGCAGCAACACACAGACGAATCAGCCCCAGCATTTT. Amino acid sequence: CASSNTQTNQPQHF.

The rearrangement links TRBV7-9 to TRBJ1-1; D not certain. The CDR3 runs to 11 residues. Per the germline V gene, CDR1 is SEHNR and CDR2 is FQNEAQ (reference sequence). The germline V and J ends were trimmed by 5 bases and 6 bases, with 7 bases remaining between them. The chain's CDR3 is CASSQFPEAFF. In DNA, the CDR3 is TGTGCCAGCAGCCAATTCCCTGAAGCTTTCTTT.